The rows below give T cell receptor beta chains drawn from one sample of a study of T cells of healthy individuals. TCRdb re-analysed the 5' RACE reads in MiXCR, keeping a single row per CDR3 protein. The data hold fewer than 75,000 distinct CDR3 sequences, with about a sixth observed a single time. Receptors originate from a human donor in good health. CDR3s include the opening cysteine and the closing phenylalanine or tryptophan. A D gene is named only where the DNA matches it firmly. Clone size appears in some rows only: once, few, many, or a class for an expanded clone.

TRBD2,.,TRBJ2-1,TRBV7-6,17,CASSPSGREGLYNEQFF,TGTGCCAGCAGCCCTAGCGGGAGGGAAGGGTTATACAATGAGCAGTTCTTC
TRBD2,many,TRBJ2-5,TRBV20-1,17,CSATRPGLAGGQETQYF,TGCAGTGCTACCCGACCGGGACTAGCGGGGGGGCAAGAGACCCAGTACTTC
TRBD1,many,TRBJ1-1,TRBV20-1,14,CSARDVQGGTEAFF,TGCAGTGCTAGAGATGTACAGGGGGGGACTGAAGCTTTCTTT
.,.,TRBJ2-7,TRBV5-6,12,CASSRNLYEQYF,TGTGCCAGCAGCAGGAACCTCTACGAGCAGTACTTC
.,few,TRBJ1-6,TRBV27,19,CASSLNGLGLSSYNSPLHF,TGTGCCAGCAGTTTAAATGGGTTGGGCCTTAGCTCCTATAATTCACCCCTCCACTTT
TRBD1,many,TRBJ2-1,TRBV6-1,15,CASSQNRGQVNEQFF,TGTGCCAGCAGTCAGAACAGGGGGCAGGTCAATGAGCAGTTCTTC
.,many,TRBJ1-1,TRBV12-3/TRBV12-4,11,CASRGITEAFF,TGTGCCAGCAGGGGGATCACTGAAGCTTTCTTT
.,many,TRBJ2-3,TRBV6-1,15,CASILTQFDTDTQYF,TGTGCCAGCATACTTACACAGTTTGACACAGATACGCAGTATTTT
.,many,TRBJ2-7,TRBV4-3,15,CASSSDRGGPYEQYF,TGCGCCAGCAGCTCCGACAGGGGAGGGCCGTACGAGCAGTACTTC
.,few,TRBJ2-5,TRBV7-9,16,CASSPSRTDRKETQYF,TGTGCCAGCAGCCCAAGTAGGACCGACAGAAAAGAGACCCAGTACTTC
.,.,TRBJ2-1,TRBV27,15,CASSQRVTPYNEQFF,TGTGCCAGCAGCCAGCGAGTCACCCCCTACAATGAGCAGTTCTTC
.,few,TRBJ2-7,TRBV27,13,CASSSGTPNEQYF,TGTGCCAGCAGTTCTGGGACTCCAAACGAGCAGTACTTC
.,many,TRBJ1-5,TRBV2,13,CASSVQDNQPQHF,TGTGCCAGCAGTGTTCAGGACAATCAGCCCCAGCATTTT
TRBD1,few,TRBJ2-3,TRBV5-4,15,CASSSTGGDTDTQYF,TGTGCCAGCAGCTCTACAGGGGGTGACACAGATACGCAGTATTTT
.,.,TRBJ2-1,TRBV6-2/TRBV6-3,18,CASSYRVGSGPIYNEQFF,TGTGCCAGCAGTTACAGGGTCGGATCGGGACCGATCTACAATGAGCAGTTCTTC
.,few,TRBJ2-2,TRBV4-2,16,CASATIQGTPTGELFF,TGTGCCAGCGCCACTATTCAAGGGACTCCCACCGGGGAGCTGTTTTTT
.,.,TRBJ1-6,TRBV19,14,CASTPEGFDSPLHF,TGTGCCAGTACCCCGGAGGGTTTTGATTCACCCCTCCACTTT
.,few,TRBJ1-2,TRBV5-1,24,CASDSALYLCASSSETGTDNGYTF,.
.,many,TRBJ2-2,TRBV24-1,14,CATSLTGNTGELFF,TGTGCCACCAGTCTCACAGGGAACACCGGGGAGCTGTTTTTT
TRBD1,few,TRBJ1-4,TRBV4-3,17,CASSQGSGGVSGEKLFF,TGCGCCAGCAGCCAAGGGTCAGGGGGCGTATCGGGTGAAAAACTGTTTTTT
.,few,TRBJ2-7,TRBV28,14,CASSLSGSSYEQYF,TGTGCCAGCAGTTTATCTGGGAGCTCCTACGAGCAGTACTTC
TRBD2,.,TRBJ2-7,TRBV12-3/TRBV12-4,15,CASSRGTSETYEQYF,TGTGCCAGCAGCAGAGGGACTAGCGAGACCTACGAGCAGTACTTC
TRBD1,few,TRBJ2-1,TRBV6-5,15,CASSATGGSYNEQFF,TGTGCCAGCAGTGCGACAGGGGGCTCCTACAATGAGCAGTTCTTC
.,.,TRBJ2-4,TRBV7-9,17,CASSFGPPDVAKNIQYF,TGTGCCAGCAGCTTCGGGCCCCCCGATGTAGCCAAAAACATTCAGTACTTC
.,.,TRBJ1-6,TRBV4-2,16,CASSRYQASGGSPLHF,TGTGCCAGCAGCCGGTACCAAGCCTCGGGAGGTTCACCCCTCCACTTT
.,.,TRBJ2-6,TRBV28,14,CASSGYGGANVLTF,TGTGCCAGCAGCGGGTATGGTGGGGCCAACGTCCTGACTTTC
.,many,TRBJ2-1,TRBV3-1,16,CASSQPGGAMYNEQFF,TGTGCCAGCAGCCAGCCTGGCGGGGCAATGTACAATGAGCAGTTCTTC
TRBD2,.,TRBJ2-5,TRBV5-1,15,CASSSTSGAVETQYF,TGCGCCAGCAGCTCGACTAGCGGGGCGGTAGAGACCCAGTACTTC
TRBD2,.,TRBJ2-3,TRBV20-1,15,CSARKTSGRTDTQYF,TGCAGTGCTAGGAAGACTAGCGGGCGCACAGATACGCAGTATTTT
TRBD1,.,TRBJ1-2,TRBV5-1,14,CASSLAGQIYGYTF,TGCGCCAGCAGCTTGGCGGGACAGATATATGGCTACACCTTC
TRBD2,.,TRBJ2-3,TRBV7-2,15,CASSLAAGGSDTQYF,TGTGCCAGCAGCTTAGCGGCGGGAGGGTCAGATACGCAGTATTTT
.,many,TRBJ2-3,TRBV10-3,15,CAISRYLESTDTQYF,TGTGCCATCAGTCGGTACCTAGAATCCACAGATACGCAGTATTTT
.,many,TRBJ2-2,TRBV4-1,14,CASRAGQLAGELFF,TGCGCCAGCAGGGCGGGACAACTGGCCGGGGAGCTGTTTTTT
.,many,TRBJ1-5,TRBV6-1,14,CASSEGGGGQPQHF,TGTGCCAGCAGTGAGGGCGGGGGCGGTCAGCCCCAGCATTTT
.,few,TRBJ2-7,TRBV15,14,CATSSPLGAYEQYF,TGTGCCACCAGCAGCCCACTCGGAGCGTACGAGCAGTACTTC
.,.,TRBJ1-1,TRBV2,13,CASNGRGGTEAFF,TGTGCCAGCAACGGCAGGGGAGGCACTGAAGCTTTCTTT
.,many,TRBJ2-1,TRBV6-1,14,CASSEAVSGNEQFF,TGTGCCAGCAGTGAAGCGGTTTCTGGGAATGAGCAGTTCTTC
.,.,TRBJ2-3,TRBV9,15,CASTPRRVPTDTQYF,TGTGCCAGCACCCCGAGAAGGGTACCCACAGATACGCAGTATTTT
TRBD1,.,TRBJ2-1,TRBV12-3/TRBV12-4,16,CASSLGGGTGLNEQFF,TGTGCCAGCAGTTTGGGGGGCGGGACAGGTCTAAATGAGCAGTTCTTC
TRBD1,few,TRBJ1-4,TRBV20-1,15,CSARDAGGGGEKLFF,TGCAGTGCTAGAGACGCAGGGGGCGGGGGGGAAAAACTGTTTTTT
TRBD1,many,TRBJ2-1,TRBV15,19,CATSRDVSTGPSSYNEQFF,TGTGCCACCAGCAGAGATGTATCGACAGGGCCGAGCTCCTACAATGAGCAGTTCTTC
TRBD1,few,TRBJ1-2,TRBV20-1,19,CSAPRTPGQGHPGVYGYTF,TGCAGTGCTCCTCGGACGCCGGGACAGGGACATCCGGGTGTCTATGGCTACACCTTC